A single sample gave rise to the 28 T cell receptor beta chains below, sequenced in a study of T-cell memory formation after mild COVID-19. Via MiXCR, TCRdb re-called the 5' RACE reads, giving one row per CDR3 protein. The table shows over 500,000 distinct CDR3 sequences, with 17% occurring only once. Sequencing used PBMCs or a T cell subset sorted from them (not recorded which). The receptors stem from an adult woman who had mild COVID-19 (a few samples of this study predate the infection). Cell type and time point are not known.

V gene TRBV7-2 combines with J gene TRBJ2-7; 11 bases line up with TRBD2. Germline trimming cut 5 bases from V and 5 bases from J; bases unmatched to any gene: 14. There are 17 residues in the CDR3. Germline values: CDR1 SGHTA, CDR2 FQGNSA. The CDR3, as DNA: TGTGCCAGCAGCGTGCCTGAGGCACTAGCGGGAGATGACGAGCAGTACTTC. This sequence encodes CASSVPEALAGDDEQYF.

This clonotype was observed at least ten times. The chain is built from TRBV24-1 and TRBJ1-5, with TRBD1 as a possible D gene (6 bases). V was pared by 8 bases and J by 0 bases, with 28 bases between. CDR3 length: 20 residues. Germline V gene lookup returns CDR1 KGHDR and CDR2 SFDVKD. The CDR3 region has the DNA TGTGCCACCATCCGGGGCAGGGGACGTGGTCCTGGTTATAGCAATCAGCCCCAGCATTTT. Amino acid sequence: CATIRGRGRGPGYSNQPQHF.

This clonotype was counted only a few times. V gene TRBV18 combines with J gene TRBJ2-5; D gene ambiguous. V was pared by 2 bases and J by 1 base, with 17 bases between. Germline V gives CDR1 KGHSH, CDR2 LQKENI. CDR3 size: 17 residues. Here the CDR3 DNA reads TGTGCCAGCTCACCATCCGACCTTCCCGGCACCCAAGAGACCCAGTACTTC. Its translation is CASSPSDLPGTQETQYF.

This clonotype was recorded a few times. The V and J genes are TRBV6-5 and TRBJ2-5; D is unclear. V lost 2 bases and J lost 5, with 12 bases in between. The length of the CDR3 is 14 residues. In germline, CDR1 is MNHEY, CDR2 SVGAGI. The CDR3, as DNA: TGTGCCAGCAGTTACCTTTTTTTACCGGAGACCCAGTACTTC. Protein product: CASSYLFLPETQYF.

This clonotype was recorded a few times. This sequence joins TRBV20-1 and TRBJ2-1; 11 nucleotides line up with TRBD2. Germline V gene data show CDR1 as DFQATT and CDR2 as SNEGSKA (reference sequence). This CDR3 is built from 19 residues. Germline trimming cut 3 bases from V and 0 bases from J; bases unmatched to any gene: 13. CDR3 DNA: TGCAGTGCTAGTCCTAGCTTCCTAGCGGGGGGACTCTCCTACAATGAGCAGTTCTTC. Residues: CSASPSFLAGGLSYNEQFF.

The chain has TRBV7-9 and TRBJ1-3, with a possible D match to TRBD1 (5 bases). The CDR3 is 17 amino acids. V dropped 2 bases and J dropped 0 bases, with 14 bases sitting between them. The germline CDR1 and CDR2 sequences are SEHNR and FQNEAQ (reference sequence). The CDR3 is CASSLWGGADSGNTIYF. The CDR3, as DNA: TGTGCCAGCAGCTTATGGGGCGGGGCAGACTCTGGAAACACCATATATTTT.

This clonotype was observed at least ten times. The CDR3 region is CATRRGAGNEQFF. The CDR3 region has the DNA TGTGCCACCCGTCGGGGGGCGGGAAATGAGCAGTTCTTC. V gene TRBV24-1 combines with J gene TRBJ2-1, with a tentative D call TRBD2 (7 bases). Germline-derived CDR1 and CDR2 are KGHDR and SFDVKD. The length of the CDR3 is 13 residues. The V and J ends lost 9 bases and 7 bases respectively, with 15 bases between them.

This clonotype was seen at least ten times. The chain joins TRBV29-1 to TRBJ1-5, with no clear D. The length of the CDR3 is 13 residues. Germline CDR1 reads SQVTM; CDR2 reads ANQGSEA. Trimming left V 8 bases short and J 0 bases short, with 11 bases between. CDR3 sequence: CSTQENSNQPQHF. For the CDR3, the DNA is TGCAGCACCCAGGAGAATAGCAATCAGCCCCAGCATTTT.

The chain combines TRBV5-1 with TRBJ1-1, with unresolved D. In germline, CDR1 is SGHRS, CDR2 YFSETQ. The CDR3 length is 15 residues. V was pared by 3 bases and J by 0 bases, with 12 bases between. The CDR3 DNA sequence: TGCGCCAGCAGCTCCGGACCGAATATGAACACTGAAGCTTTCTTT. It translates to CASSSGPNMNTEAFF.

This sequence joins TRBV7-6 and TRBJ2-1, with 7 bases that match TRBD2. Per the germline V gene, CDR1 is SGHVS and CDR2 is FNYEAQ. This CDR3 has 15 residues. V was pared by 6 bases and J by 6 bases, with 11 bases of the junction left unmatched. The CDR3, as DNA: TGTGCCAGCAGTCCACCCCGGGACTACCCCAATGAGCAGTTCTTC. Its translation is CASSPPRDYPNEQFF.

This clonotype was picked up a small number of times. The chain carries TRBV29-1 and TRBJ2-7; tentative D call: TRBD1 (5 bases). CDR1 and CDR2 from the germline V gene are SQVTM and ANQGSEA. V was pared by 0 bases and J by 1 base, with 13 bases between. The CDR3 has 15 amino acids. The CDR3 coding sequence is TGCAGCGTTGAAGAGACAGCCCTTGGGTCCTACGAGCAGTACTTC. As protein: CSVEETALGSYEQYF.

V is TRBV27 and J is TRBJ2-1, with 12 positions matching TRBD2. CDR1 and CDR2 (germline): MNHEY, SMNVEV (reference sequence). This CDR3 spans 15 amino acids. The V and J ends lost 7 bases and 9 bases, in that order; junction bases with no gene match: 10. The CDR3 DNA is TGTGCCAGCACGGAACTAGCGGGGGGCCTTGGTGAGCAGTTCTTC. As protein: CASTELAGGLGEQFF.

This clonotype has at least ten counts. This chain links TRBV20-1 with TRBJ1-1; 8 bases agree with TRBD1. This CDR3 contains 15 residues. V was pared by 3 bases and J by 4 bases, with 10 bases of the junction left unmatched. From germline, CDR1 is DFQATT and CDR2 SNEGSKA (reference sequence). The CDR3 sequence is CSASLRGQAATEAFF. The CDR3 DNA is TGCAGTGCTAGCCTGAGGGGACAGGCTGCCACTGAAGCTTTCTTT.

This clonotype has more than one count but fewer than ten. The chain joins TRBV7-9 to TRBJ2-1, with 10 positions matching TRBD1. Germline values: CDR1 SEHNR, CDR2 FQNEAQ (reference sequence). This CDR3 comprises 16 residues. V trimming: 5 bases; J trimming: 6 bases; junction bases outside the gene matches: 10. Here the CDR3 DNA reads TGTGCCAGCAGCCCAGGTCCCGGGACAGGGGTCAATGAGCAGTTCTTC. It yields the protein CASSPGPGTGVNEQFF.

The chain has TRBV12-3 or TRBV12-4 and TRBJ1-2, with 7 nucleotides matching TRBD1. CDR3 length: 14 amino acids. The V gene end was trimmed by 6 bases and the J gene end by 3 bases; junction bases not matched to a gene: 7. Written as DNA, the CDR3 is TGTGCCAGCAGGGAACGGGACAGCTACTATGGCTACACCTTC. Amino acids: CASRERDSYYGYTF.

This clonotype has more than one count but fewer than ten. The chain links TRBV6-5 to TRBJ2-1; 10 nucleotides align to TRBD2. The J segment lost 14 bases and the V segment lost 6 bases, leaving 4 bases of the junction unmatched. Germline CDR1 and CDR2: MNHEY and SVGAGI. The CDR3 has 11 amino acids. CDR3 sequence (DNA): TGTGCCAGCAGATCCGGGACTAGCGAGTTCTTC. This translates into CASRSGTSEFF.

This clonotype came up a few times. The chain employs TRBV11-3 and TRBJ2-3; a possible D gene is TRBD2 (6 bases). Trimming removed 1 base at V and 6 bases at J, with 14 bases between. The CDR3 is 15 amino acids. CDR1 is SGHNT and CDR2 is YENEEA in the germline V gene. The CDR3 bases are TGTGCCAGCAGCTTAGCGGGAGATGAGGGGGATACGCAGTATTTT. It yields the protein CASSLAGDEGDTQYF.

This clonotype was counted a few times. V is TRBV5-6 and J is TRBJ2-5, with 8 bases that match TRBD1. This CDR3 region has 15 residues. V gave up 2 bases and J gave up 3 bases; unmatched junction bases: 6. Germline V gives CDR1 SGHDT, CDR2 YYEEEE. The chain's CDR3 is CASSFLRGQEETQYF. For the CDR3, the DNA is TGTGCCAGCAGCTTTTTGAGGGGACAGGAAGAGACCCAGTACTTC.

The table lists this clonotype with many counts. The chain employs TRBV19 and TRBJ2-7; TRBD2 aligns across 10 bases. Germline trimming cut 9 bases from V and 6 bases from J; bases unmatched to any gene: 8. The CDR3 loop spans 13 amino acids. Looked up from germline, CDR1 is LNHDA and CDR2 is SQIVND (reference sequence). CDR3 coding DNA: TGTGCCAGCGCCAGCGGGAGGGCCGGCGAGCAGTACTTC. Translated: CASASGRAGEQYF.

This chain joins TRBV20-1 and TRBJ2-2; a possible D gene is TRBD2 (6 bases). This CDR3 is built from 14 residues. V was pared by 6 bases and J by 3 bases, with 14 bases between. Germline V CDR1 and CDR2: DFQATT, SNEGSKA (reference sequence). CDR3 sequence reads: CSARKEGHTGELFF. The CDR3 DNA follows: TGCAGTGCCCGCAAGGAGGGCCACACCGGGGAGCTGTTTTTT.

In this sample, this clonotype turned up a few times. This chain uses TRBV7-3 with TRBJ2-2; 7 bases agree with TRBD1. The trim removed 2 bases at V and 1 base at J, leaving 7 bases unmatched. The CDR3 has 17 amino acids. The germline CDR1 and CDR2 sequences are SGHTA and FQGTGA. The CDR3 bases are TGTGCCAGCAGCTTATCCCCTGGGACAGAGAACACCGGGGAGCTGTTTTTT. Protein: CASSLSPGTENTGELFF.

This clonotype was counted ten times or more. V gene TRBV19 combines with J gene TRBJ1-4; 7 positions match TRBD1. The V segment lost 8 bases and the J segment 0 bases; nucleotides outside the gene matches: 6. Germline CDR1 and CDR2: LNHDA and SQIVND (reference sequence). The length of the CDR3 is 15 residues. The CDR3 region is CASSGTAATNEKLFF. The CDR3 nucleotides are TGTGCCAGTTCCGGGACAGCAGCAACTAATGAAAAACTGTTTTTT. Variable domain in full (rest from reference TRBV19 and TRBJ1-4): DGGITQSPKYLFRKEGQNVTLSCEQNLNHDAMYWYRQDPGQGLRLIYYSQIVNDFQKGDIAEGYSVSREKKESFPLTVTSAQKNPTAFYLCASSGTAATNEKLFFGSGTQLSVL.

This clonotype has just a few counts. This chain joins TRBV7-9 and TRBJ1-1; 10 bases fit TRBD1. CDR1 is SEHNR and CDR2 is FQNEAQ in the germline V gene (reference sequence). The J segment lost 3 bases and the V segment lost 6 bases, leaving 10 bases of the junction unmatched. The CDR3 extends over 16 amino acids. For the CDR3, the DNA is TGTGCCAGCAGTACCCTTTCCGGGACAGGGGACACTGAAGCTTTCTTT. The encoded protein is CASSTLSGTGDTEAFF. The full variable domain, its missing parts supplied by reference TRBV7-9 and TRBJ1-1, is DTGVSQNPRHKITKRGQNVTFRCDPISEHNRLYWYRQTLGQGPEFLTYFQNEAQLEKSRLLSDRFSAERPKGSFSTLEIQRTEQGDSAMYLCASSTLSGTGDTEAFFGQGTRLTVV.

This chain uses TRBV7-8 with TRBJ2-7; no clear D. Germline V gene data show CDR1 as SGHVS and CDR2 as FQNEAQ. This CDR3 has 13 amino acids. The V and J ends lost 5 bases and 4 bases respectively, with 12 bases between them. The CDR3 nucleotides read TGTGCCAGCAGCGTAAGTCCTAGGTACGAGCAGTACTTC. This gives the protein CASSVSPRYEQYF.

This clonotype was detected a few times. This rearrangement joins TRBV15 to TRBJ1-1; 7 nucleotides line up with TRBD1. V gave up 5 bases and J gave up 2 bases; unmatched junction bases: 11. Per the germline V gene, CDR1 is LNHNV and CDR2 is YYDKDF (reference sequence). This CDR3 has 16 residues. In DNA form, the CDR3 reads TGTGCCACCAGCCCCGACCCCGGGACAGCAAACACTGAAGCTTTCTTT. This encodes CATSPDPGTANTEAFF.

This clonotype was found many times. This sequence joins TRBV12-3 or TRBV12-4 and TRBJ2-3; weak D call: TRBD2 (5 bases). The CDR3 length is 13 residues. V was clipped by 6 bases and J by 4 bases, with 11 bases between them. This chain's CDR3 is CASSLAGPDTQYF. The CDR3 DNA is TGTGCCAGCAGCCTCGCGGGCCCAGATACGCAGTATTTT.

The rearrangement links TRBV24-1 to TRBJ2-1; TRBD2 aligns across 8 bases. CDR3 size: 16 residues. Germline V gives CDR1 KGHDR, CDR2 SFDVKD. V shed 1 base, J shed 0 bases, and the junction held 1 base outside the gene matches. CDR3 coding DNA: TGTGCCACCAGTGATTTTAGCGGGGACTCCTACAATGAGCAGTTCTTC. Residues: CATSDFSGDSYNEQFF.

J is TRBJ2-3 and V is TRBV10-3; 8 bases fit TRBD2. Germline lookup yields CDR1 ENHRY and CDR2 SYGVKD. Trimming at V came to 5 bases and at J to 4 bases, leaving 14 bases not matched to a gene. This CDR3 comprises 17 residues. CDR3 nucleotides: TGTGCCATCAGTCACCCCCTGATAGCGGGAAGCGCAGATACGCAGTATTTT. It encodes CAISHPLIAGSADTQYF.